This section outlines one TCR beta chain sequence together with its context. The antigen is undetermined. Unmatched junction bases numbered 4, after V lost 7 bases and J lost 3 bases. Germline V gene sequence: CDR1 SQVTM, CDR2 ANQGSEA. This CDR3 is 12 amino acids long. The sequenced template was cDNA made from the entire isolated RNA. TCRdb's copy holds only in-frame clones and misses some; the assay was immunoSEQ multiplex PCR. The sample lists 600,000 or so clones; more than 12% were seen once. The source of the sample is a study of beta chain features in type 1 diabetes. Findings of the study overall: All four CD4+ subsets of Type 1 diabetes patients contained TCRB CDR3s that were moderately but significantly shorter.

The rearrangement links TRBV29-1 to TRBJ2-3; 7 bases are shared with TRBD1. The specimen was naive CD4+ T cells from blood. The sequence was obtained from a man aged 18 to 35 with type 1 diabetes. As DNA, the CDR3 is TGCAGCGGACAGGGTAGAACAGATACGCAGTATTTT. Translating it yields CSGQGRTDTQYF.